These 21 T cell receptor beta chains were sequenced from one sample in a study of hypomethylating agent response in myelodysplastic syndrome. Some clones are missing from TCRdb's copy, which holds only in-frame ones; the method was immunoSEQ multiplex PCR. The table includes fewer than 2,000 clones, under 90% detected once. The sample was bone marrow, taken before or after starting hypomethylating agent treatment for myelodysplastic syndrome (not recorded which). Source of these receptors: a human donor with myelodysplastic syndrome.

The chain has TRBV27 and TRBJ2-5; D unclear. Looked up from germline, CDR1 is MNHEY and CDR2 is SMNVEV (reference sequence). Trimming took off 5 bases at V and 2 bases at J, with 9 bases between the two ends. The CDR3 sequence is 13 residues long. DNA of the CDR3: TGTGCCAGCAGTCAAGAAGCACAAGAGACCCAGTACTTC. It is translated as CASSQEAQETQYF.

The chain employs TRBV7-2 and TRBJ2-1; 9 bases match TRBD1. Germline assignment: CDR1 SGHTA and CDR2 FQGNSA. CDR3 length: 13 amino acids. V shed 5 bases, J shed 14 bases, and the junction held 10 bases outside the gene matches. CDR3 DNA: TGTGCCAGCAGCCCATCTATAGGACAGGGGAAGTTCTTC. As protein: CASSPSIGQGKFF.

This chain uses TRBV7-3 with TRBJ2-5; TRBD1 or TRBD2 may be the D gene (5 bases each). The CDR3 sequence is 14 residues long. V dropped 5 bases and J dropped 1 base, with 11 bases sitting between them. Germline loops: CDR1 SGHTA, CDR2 FQGTGA. DNA for the CDR3: TGTGCCAGCAGCCCTACGGGGCTCCAAGAGACCCAGTACTTC. The encoded protein is CASSPTGLQETQYF.

The V and J genes are TRBV18 and TRBJ2-7; D possibly corresponds to TRBD1 (6 bases). Trimming shortened V by 3 bases and J by 5 bases, and 17 bases separated the two germline ends. This CDR3 has 15 residues. CDR1 and CDR2 from the germline V gene are KGHSH and LQKENI. The CDR3 loop reads CASSPVGTGFDEQYF. The CDR3 DNA sequence: TGTGCCAGCTCACCGGTAGGCACAGGGTTCGACGAGCAGTACTTC.

The chain carries TRBV5-4 and TRBJ2-5, with D possibly TRBD2 on 6 matching bases. The CDR3 runs to 14 residues. CDR1 is SGHNT, CDR2 YYREEE, per germline (reference sequence). V was trimmed by 0 bases and J by 5 bases, leaving 11 bases between them. CDR3 DNA sequence: TGTGCCAGCAGCTTGGGGGGAGGAGAGGAGACCCAGTACTTC. Its protein product is CASSLGGGEETQYF.

This chain joins TRBV7-2 and TRBJ1-1; no definite D call. Germline V CDR1 and CDR2: SGHTA, FQGNSA. Trimming left V 5 bases short and J 0 bases short, with 10 bases between. The CDR3 is 14 residues long. CDR3 protein: CASSAHGVNTEAFF. The CDR3 nucleotides are TGTGCCAGCAGCGCCCATGGAGTGAACACTGAAGCTTTCTTT.

There are a few counts of this clone. This chain joins TRBV18 and TRBJ2-7, with D possibly TRBD1 on 6 matching bases. The germline gives CDR1 KGHSH, CDR2 LQKENI. The CDR3 is 14 residues long. With 2 bases removed from V and 3 bases from J, the gap between germline ends came to 11 bases. The CDR3 sequence: CASSPGRGNYEQYF. Here the CDR3 DNA reads TGTGCCAGCTCACCAGGCAGGGGAAACTACGAGCAGTACTTC. Drawing the rest from reference TRBV18 and TRBJ2-7, the complete variable domain is NAGVMQNPRHLVRRRGQEARLRCSPMKGHSHVYWYRQLPEEGLKFMVYLQKENIIDESGMPKERFSAEFPKEGPSILRIQQVVRGDSAAYFCASSPGRGNYEQYFGPGTRLTVT.

This chain uses TRBV6-1 with TRBJ2-7; 7 bases align to TRBD1. The CDR3 totals 13 residues. Germline trimming cut 3 bases from V and 3 bases from J; bases unmatched to any gene: 2. Germline V gene data show CDR1 as MNHNS and CDR2 as SASEGT. CDR3 in amino acids: CASSDGQVYEQYF. The CDR3 coding sequence is TGTGCCAGCAGTGATGGACAGGTCTACGAGCAGTACTTC.

This rearrangement joins TRBV30 to TRBJ2-2, with D perhaps TRBD2 (6 bases). Trimming took 0 bases from V and 2 from J, leaving 7 bases between them. Germline V gene data show CDR1 as GTSNPN and CDR2 as SVGIG (reference sequence). The CDR3 extends over 14 amino acids. The CDR3 is CAWSVLANTGELFF. The CDR3 DNA reads TGTGCCTGGAGTGTACTAGCCAACACCGGGGAGCTGTTTTTT.

This chain connects TRBV30 to TRBJ1-1; D is unresolved. V was cut by 0 bases and J by 1 base, with 6 bases left in between. The germline V gene has CDR1 GTSNPN and CDR2 SVGIG (reference sequence). This CDR3 contains 13 residues. CDR3 DNA sequence: TGTGCCTGGAGTGTACACCGGAACACTGAAGCTTTCTTT. This gives the protein CAWSVHRNTEAFF.

This clone was observed a single time. This chain connects TRBV18 to TRBJ2-3, with D perhaps TRBD1 (5 bases). CDR3 length: 16 residues. Trimming stripped 5 bases from V and 3 bases from J, with 18 bases between. The V gene's germline CDR1 is KGHSH and CDR2 LQKENI. The CDR3 bases are TGTGCCAGCTCAAGACTCCAGGGAAGTGGGACAGATACGCAGTATTTT. Amino acid sequence: CASSRLQGSGTDTQYF.

J is TRBJ2-5 and V is TRBV6-5; tentative D call: TRBD1 (5 bases). With 0 bases removed from V and 14 bases from J, the gap between germline ends came to 19 bases. CDR3 length: 14 residues. Germline CDR1 reads MNHEY; CDR2 reads SVGAGI. The CDR3 loop is CASSYSSRTRNLYF. CDR3 DNA sequence: TGTGCCAGCAGTTACTCGAGTAGGACACGGAACCTCTACTTC.

CDR3 protein: CASSVGNSHNRANVLTF. The CDR3 coding sequence is TGTGCCAGCTCTGTCGGCAATAGTCACAATCGGGCCAACGTCCTGACTTTC. The V gene is TRBV5-6, the J gene TRBJ2-6; D is unclear. Germline V gene lookup returns CDR1 SGHDT and CDR2 YYEEEE. With 7 bases removed from V and 5 bases from J, the gap between germline ends came to 22 bases. The CDR3 sequence is 17 residues long.

The chain links TRBV6-5 to TRBJ1-2, with D hard to call. Germline V gene data show CDR1 as MNHEY and CDR2 as SVGAGI. The germline V and J ends were trimmed by 6 bases and 3 bases, with 11 bases remaining between them. This CDR3 contains 13 residues. As DNA, the CDR3 is TGTGCCAGCAGGGTTGCATCGTACTATGGCTACACCTTC. As protein: CASRVASYYGYTF.

The rearrangement uses TRBV7-9 and TRBJ2-7; TRBD2 agrees at 12 bases. Germline loops: CDR1 SEHNR, CDR2 FQNEAQ (reference sequence). Trimming cost V 3 bases and J 7 bases; bases outside gene matches: 7. The CDR3 length is 15 residues. The CDR3 DNA reads TGTGCCAGCAGCTTCCCGACTAGCGGGAGCGAAGAGCAGTACTTC. Translating it yields CASSFPTSGSEEQYF. Using reference TRBV7-9 and TRBJ2-7 for the parts outside the CDR3, the full variable domain is DTGVSQNPRHKITKRGQNVTFRCDPISEHNRLYWYRQTLGQGPEFLTYFQNEAQLEKSRLLSDRFSAERPKGSFSTLEIQRTEQGDSAMYLCASSFPTSGSEEQYFGPGTRLTVT.

This clone has only a few counts. CDR3 sequence: CASSPGTSGSRNEQYF. The DNA for the CDR3 is TGCGCCAGCAGCCCTGGGACTAGCGGGAGTCGGAACGAGCAGTACTTC. V gene TRBV4-1 combines with J gene TRBJ2-7; TRBD2 matches 14 bases. J was trimmed by 5 bases and V by 4 bases; bases with no gene match: 7. CDR1 MGHRA and CDR2 YSYEKL come from the germline V gene. The CDR3 is made up of 16 amino acids.

The V call is TRBV6-5, the J call TRBJ1-1, with D unresolved. Looked up from germline, CDR1 is MNHEY and CDR2 is SVGAGI. V gave up 5 bases and J gave up 2 bases, with 6 bases separating them. The CDR3 covers 12 residues. The CDR3 DNA is TGTGCCAGCAGTACGAGAAACACTGAAGCTTTCTTT. Its translation is CASSTRNTEAFF.

The rearrangement joins TRBV10-3 to TRBJ1-1; possible D gene TRBD1, 6 bases. Between the trimmed V and J ends, which lost 6 bases and 3 bases, there was a span of 14 bases. The CDR3 sequence is 14 residues long. Germline lookup yields CDR1 ENHRY and CDR2 SYGVKD. The CDR3 reads CAISRRDTDTEAFF. The CDR3 coding sequence is TGTGCCATCAGCAGACGGGACACAGACACTGAAGCTTTCTTT.

J is TRBJ1-4 and V is TRBV2, with 8 bases aligning to TRBD1. V dropped 2 bases and J dropped 5; count of bases not matched to a gene: 4. The CDR3 extends over 15 amino acids. Germline-derived CDR1 and CDR2 are SNHLY and FYNNEI. The CDR3: CASSETGGENEKLFF. The CDR3 DNA reads as TGTGCCAGCAGTGAAACAGGGGGGGAGAATGAAAAACTGTTTTTT. The complete variable domain, with remaining parts taken from reference TRBV2 and TRBJ1-4, reads EPEVTQTPSHQVTQMGQEVILRCVPISNHLYFYWYRQILGQKVEFLVSFYNNEISEKSEIFDDQFSVERPDGSNFTLKIRSTKLEDSAMYFCASSETGGENEKLFFGSGTQLSVL.

This clone was seen a handful of times. This chain joins TRBV28 and TRBJ2-7; the D gene is possibly TRBD2 (6 bases). CDR1 MDHEN and CDR2 SYDVKM come from the germline V gene. Deletions cut 2 bases from V and 2 bases from J, with 19 bases between. The CDR3 consists of 17 residues. Here the CDR3 reads CASSLEWVSGATYEQYF. As DNA, the CDR3 is TGTGCCAGCAGTTTAGAGTGGGTGTCGGGAGCCACCTACGAGCAGTACTTC.

In its sample, this clone was seen once. CDR3 bases: TGTGCCAGCAGTTACAACAGGCAGTTTGAATCCAATGAGCAGTTCTTC. This gives the protein CASSYNRQFESNEQFF. The chain is built from TRBV6-5 and TRBJ2-1, with TRBD1 as a possible D gene (5 bases). Germline V lookup: CDR1 MNHEY, CDR2 SVGAGI. The CDR3 runs 16 residues. Trimming removed 2 bases from V and 6 bases from J, with 17 bases in between.